These T cell receptor beta chains were read from a single sample in a study of cytomegalovirus exposure and HLA in healthy donors. Libraries were prepared by immunoSEQ multiplex PCR; TCRdb keeps only in-frame clonotypes and omits some of them. The sample holds under 200,000 clones, roughly 80% seen once. The sequencing input was PBMCs. The receptor source for this set is a female donor in good health and CMV-seronegative. Both conserved end residues are part of each CDR3. A D gene is named only where the DNA matches it firmly. Clone size, where shown, is once, few, many, or a class for clones that have expanded.

d_call: TRBD1
clone_size: .
j_call: TRBJ2-3
v_call: TRBV5-8
cdr3_aa: CASSFGQGATDTQYF
cdr3_nt: TGTGCCAGCAGCTTTGGTCAGGGGGCAACAGATACGCAGTATTTT

d_call: TRBD2
clone_size: .
j_call: TRBJ2-7
v_call: TRBV19
cdr3_aa: CASSIGAGGPYEQYF
cdr3_nt: TGTGCCAGTAGTATTGGGGCGGGGGGACCATACGAGCAGTACTTC

d_call: TRBD2
clone_size: .
j_call: TRBJ2-1
v_call: TRBV18
cdr3_aa: CASSPPAGGSYNEQFF
cdr3_nt: TGTGCCAGCTCACCACCAGCGGGGGGCTCCTACAATGAGCAGTTCTTC

d_call: .
clone_size: .
j_call: TRBJ2-7
v_call: TRBV14
cdr3_aa: CASSQEVGYEQYF
cdr3_nt: TGTGCCAGCAGCCAAGAGGTCGGCTACGAGCAGTACTTC

d_call: .
clone_size: .
j_call: TRBJ2-7
v_call: TRBV18
cdr3_aa: CASSLQGWEQYF
cdr3_nt: TGTGCCAGCTCATTACAGGGTTGGGAGCAGTACTTC

d_call: .
clone_size: .
j_call: TRBJ2-2
v_call: TRBV7-2
cdr3_aa: CASSLDTLVTGELFF
cdr3_nt: TGTGCCAGCAGCCTAGACACCCTAGTCACCGGGGAGCTGTTTTTT

d_call: .
clone_size: .
j_call: TRBJ1-6
v_call: TRBV19
cdr3_aa: CASSMAGGMPDSPLHF
cdr3_nt: TGTGCCAGTAGTATGGCCGGGGGAATGCCCGATTCACCCCTCCACTTT

d_call: .
clone_size: few
j_call: TRBJ2-7
v_call: TRBV7-3
cdr3_aa: CASSLMPGDFAYEQYF
cdr3_nt: TGTGCCAGCAGCTTAATGCCGGGTGACTTTGCCTACGAGCAGTACTTC

d_call: .
clone_size: .
j_call: TRBJ1-1
v_call: TRBV10-3
cdr3_aa: CAIQGSTEAFF
cdr3_nt: TGTGCCATCCAGGGATCGACTGAAGCTTTCTTT

d_call: .
clone_size: .
j_call: TRBJ2-6
v_call: TRBV7-9
cdr3_aa: CASSLTSLSGANVLTF
cdr3_nt: TGTGCCAGCAGTCTAACTTCGCTTTCTGGGGCCAACGTCCTGACTTTC

d_call: TRBD1
clone_size: .
j_call: TRBJ1-5
v_call: TRBV6-1
cdr3_aa: CASTDRASNQPQHF
cdr3_nt: TGTGCCAGCACAGACAGGGCTAGCAATCAGCCCCAGCATTTT

d_call: TRBD1
clone_size: .
j_call: TRBJ2-1
v_call: TRBV4-1
cdr3_aa: CASSQDGQGQFF
cdr3_nt: TGCGCCAGCAGCCAAGACGGACAGGGGCAGTTCTTC

d_call: .
clone_size: .
j_call: TRBJ1-5
v_call: TRBV4-1
cdr3_aa: CASSQDNTLSNQPQHF
cdr3_nt: TGCGCCAGCAGCCAAGATAACACCCTTAGCAATCAGCCCCAGCATTTT

d_call: TRBD1
clone_size: .
j_call: TRBJ2-7
v_call: TRBV23-1
cdr3_aa: CASRRTGTADYEQYF
cdr3_nt: TGCGCCAGCAGGCGAACCGGGACAGCTGACTACGAGCAGTACTTC

d_call: .
clone_size: once
j_call: TRBJ1-1
v_call: TRBV7-9
cdr3_aa: CSSSLGIGARNTEAFF
cdr3_nt: TGTTCCAGCAGCTTAGGTATAGGGGCTAGGAACACTGAAGCTTTCTTT

d_call: TRBD2
clone_size: .
j_call: TRBJ2-1
v_call: TRBV11-2
cdr3_aa: CASSFLRLAGDNEQFF
cdr3_nt: TGTGCCAGCAGCTTCTTGCGACTAGCGGGGGATAATGAGCAGTTCTTC

d_call: TRBD1
clone_size: .
j_call: TRBJ1-5
v_call: TRBV28
cdr3_aa: CASRAPGQNQPQHF
cdr3_nt: TGTGCCAGCAGGGCCCCGGGACAGAATCAGCCCCAGCATTTT

d_call: TRBD2
clone_size: .
j_call: TRBJ2-1
v_call: TRBV28
cdr3_aa: CASSLWTSGTQDEQFF
cdr3_nt: TGTGCCAGCAGTTTATGGACTAGCGGGACCCAGGATGAGCAGTTCTTC

d_call: .
clone_size: .
j_call: TRBJ2-3
v_call: TRBV6-6
cdr3_aa: CASRREGRGDTQYF
cdr3_nt: TGTGCCAGCAGACGAGAGGGCCGGGGGGATACGCAGTATTTT

d_call: TRBD2
clone_size: .
j_call: TRBJ2-1
v_call: TRBV5-1
cdr3_aa: CASMGWGGGYNEQFF
cdr3_nt: TGCGCCAGCATGGGCTGGGGCGGGGGTTACAATGAGCAGTTCTTC

d_call: TRBD2
clone_size: .
j_call: TRBJ2-3
v_call: TRBV7-3
cdr3_aa: CASSPEERGGLRDTQYF
cdr3_nt: TGTGCCAGCAGCCCGGAGGAGCGGGGGGGCCTCCGAGATACGCAGTATTTT

d_call: TRBD2
clone_size: few
j_call: TRBJ2-7
v_call: TRBV7-3
cdr3_aa: CASSSSSGRLGEQYF
cdr3_nt: TGTGCCAGCAGCTCGTCTAGCGGGAGGCTTGGCGAGCAGTACTTC

d_call: TRBD2
clone_size: once
j_call: TRBJ2-1
v_call: TRBV10-1
cdr3_aa: CASRESLAGGQNNEQFF
cdr3_nt: TGCGCCAGCAGGGAATCCTTAGCGGGGGGGCAGAACAATGAGCAGTTCTTC

d_call: .
clone_size: .
j_call: TRBJ2-2
v_call: TRBV2
cdr3_aa: CASSEDGIGTGELFF
cdr3_nt: TGTGCCAGCAGTGAAGACGGGATCGGCACCGGGGAGCTGTTTTTT

d_call: .
clone_size: few
j_call: TRBJ2-7
v_call: TRBV27
cdr3_aa: CASSLSRPRAPYEQYF
cdr3_nt: TGTGCCAGCAGTTTATCGAGGCCGCGGGCGCCCTACGAGCAGTACTTC

d_call: TRBD2
clone_size: .
j_call: TRBJ2-7
v_call: TRBV18
cdr3_aa: CASSPSGGRYEQYF
cdr3_nt: TGTGCCAGCTCACCTTCGGGAGGGAGGTACGAGCAGTACTTC

d_call: TRBD2
clone_size: .
j_call: TRBJ2-3
v_call: TRBV29-1
cdr3_aa: CSVTSGSTTDTQYF
cdr3_nt: TGCAGCGTCACTAGCGGGTCTACCACAGATACGCAGTATTTT

d_call: TRBD1
clone_size: .
j_call: TRBJ2-2
v_call: TRBV28
cdr3_aa: CAARDRVPGELFF
cdr3_nt: TGTGCCGCGAGGGACAGGGTCCCCGGGGAGCTGTTTTTT

d_call: .
clone_size: .
j_call: TRBJ2-5
v_call: TRBV7-3
cdr3_aa: CASSLTAGQETQYF
cdr3_nt: TGTGCCAGCAGCTTAACTGCGGGTCAAGAGACCCAGTACTTC

d_call: .
clone_size: .
j_call: TRBJ2-1
v_call: TRBV19
cdr3_aa: CATGAGAGQFF
cdr3_nt: TGTGCCACTGGGGCAGGGGCCGGGCAGTTCTTC

d_call: TRBD2
clone_size: few
j_call: TRBJ2-7
v_call: TRBV9
cdr3_aa: CASSGSLAGGPIHEQYF
cdr3_nt: TGTGCCAGCAGCGGATCCCTAGCGGGAGGGCCAATCCACGAGCAGTACTTC

d_call: TRBD1
clone_size: .
j_call: TRBJ1-2
v_call: TRBV19
cdr3_aa: CASSVGQEAGGYGYTF
cdr3_nt: TGTGCCAGTAGTGTTGGACAGGAGGCCGGGGGCTATGGCTACACCTTC

d_call: TRBD2
clone_size: .
j_call: TRBJ2-3
v_call: TRBV5-8
cdr3_aa: CASRGLAGDADTQYF
cdr3_nt: TGTGCCAGCAGGGGTCTAGCGGGGGATGCAGATACGCAGTATTTT

d_call: .
clone_size: .
j_call: TRBJ2-1
v_call: TRBV19
cdr3_aa: CASNPGTPYEYNEQFF
cdr3_nt: TGTGCCAGTAACCCGGGAACCCCTTACGAGTACAATGAGCAGTTCTTC

d_call: TRBD1
clone_size: few
j_call: TRBJ1-5
v_call: TRBV7-9
cdr3_aa: CASRRPGGNQPQHF
cdr3_nt: TGTGCCAGCAGACGACCAGGGGGGAATCAGCCCCAGCATTTT

d_call: .
clone_size: few
j_call: TRBJ2-3
v_call: TRBV19
cdr3_aa: CASSTGRGTDTQYF
cdr3_nt: TGTGCCAGTAGTACAGGGCGTGGTACAGATACGCAGTATTTT

d_call: TRBD1
clone_size: .
j_call: TRBJ1-6
v_call: TRBV27
cdr3_aa: CATTGDGSYNSPLHF
cdr3_nt: TGTGCCACTACAGGGGATGGGTCCTATAATTCACCCCTCCACTTT

d_call: .
clone_size: .
j_call: TRBJ1-2
v_call: TRBV7-9
cdr3_aa: CASSLTDSAVGYTF
cdr3_nt: TGTGCCAGCAGCTTAACCGACTCGGCGGTTGGCTACACCTTC

d_call: TRBD1
clone_size: once
j_call: TRBJ2-1
v_call: TRBV29-1
cdr3_aa: CSVTAPGLDRASYNEQFF
cdr3_nt: TGCAGCGTTACCGCCCCAGGACTTGACAGGGCCTCCTACAATGAGCAGTTCTTC

d_call: .
clone_size: .
j_call: TRBJ1-2
v_call: TRBV30
cdr3_aa: CAWSVNGRLIYGYTF
cdr3_nt: TGTGCCTGGAGTGTAAATGGCAGGTTAATCTATGGCTACACCTTC

d_call: .
clone_size: .
j_call: TRBJ1-3
v_call: TRBV28
cdr3_aa: CASSGGRSSGNTIYF
cdr3_nt: TGTGCCAGCAGCGGGGGACGGTCCTCTGGAAACACCATATATTTT

d_call: .
clone_size: .
j_call: TRBJ1-3
v_call: TRBV7-8
cdr3_aa: CASSPYKGQGNTIYF
cdr3_nt: TGTGCCAGCAGCCCTTACAAGGGGCAGGGGAACACCATATATTTT

d_call: TRBD1
clone_size: .
j_call: TRBJ1-6
v_call: TRBV6-5
cdr3_aa: CASSSDRGTDSPLHF
cdr3_nt: TGTGCCAGCAGTTCGGACAGGGGAACTGATTCACCCCTCCACTTT

d_call: .
clone_size: .
j_call: TRBJ1-1
v_call: TRBV10-1
cdr3_aa: CASSVQGMNTEAFF
cdr3_nt: TGCGCCAGCAGTGTACAGGGAATGAACACTGAAGCTTTCTTT

d_call: .
clone_size: .
j_call: TRBJ2-7
v_call: TRBV20-1
cdr3_aa: CSAPLSLEQYF
cdr3_nt: TGCAGTGCTCCCCTCAGTCTCGAGCAGTACTTC

d_call: TRBD1
clone_size: .
j_call: TRBJ1-2
v_call: TRBV7-3
cdr3_aa: CASSPGQNYGYTF
cdr3_nt: TGTGCCAGCAGCCCGGGACAGAACTATGGCTACACCTTC

d_call: TRBD1
clone_size: .
j_call: TRBJ1-6
v_call: TRBV19
cdr3_aa: CASSVDRGLNSPLHF
cdr3_nt: TGTGCCAGTAGTGTAGACAGGGGGCTGAATTCACCCCTCCACTTT

d_call: .
clone_size: .
j_call: TRBJ2-7
v_call: TRBV7-6
cdr3_aa: CASSDTSSYEQYF
cdr3_nt: TGTGCCAGCAGCGACACCAGCTCCTACGAGCAGTACTTC

d_call: .
clone_size: .
j_call: TRBJ1-1
v_call: TRBV18
cdr3_aa: CASSPPVSGRTEAFF
cdr3_nt: TGTGCCAGCTCACCACCCGTGAGCGGGCGCACTGAAGCTTTCTTT

d_call: TRBD2
clone_size: .
j_call: TRBJ2-1
v_call: TRBV10-1
cdr3_aa: CASSGSGLDAYNEQFF
cdr3_nt: TGCGCCAGCAGTGGGTCCGGACTAGATGCCTACAATGAGCAGTTCTTC

d_call: .
clone_size: .
j_call: TRBJ2-2
v_call: TRBV6-1
cdr3_aa: CASSEVGGWGGELFF
cdr3_nt: TGTGCCAGCAGTGAAGTGGGAGGATGGGGCGGGGAGCTGTTTTTT

d_call: .
clone_size: .
j_call: TRBJ1-1
v_call: TRBV5-1
cdr3_aa: CASSLVGASVTEAFF
cdr3_nt: TGCGCCAGCAGCTTGGTTGGGGCTTCAGTCACTGAAGCTTTCTTT

d_call: .
clone_size: .
j_call: TRBJ1-2
v_call: TRBV30
cdr3_aa: CAWMRSEGTYGYTF
cdr3_nt: TGTGCCTGGATGAGGAGCGAGGGAACCTATGGCTACACCTTC